This T cell receptor beta chain was sequenced in a study of Graves' ophthalmopathy and Graves' hyperthyroidism. This clonotype showed up many times. Trimming took 3 bases from V and 1 from J, leaving 12 bases between them. Germline assignment: CDR1 DFQATT and CDR2 SNEGSKA (reference sequence). The CDR3 is made up of 15 amino acids. Amplification of the TCR beta CDR3 regions used RNA transcripts (as template). RT-PCR was first run with HTBI primers, then multiplex PCR in a second round. Each CDR3 protein is one row after TCRdb ran MiXCR on the multiplex PCR reads. The table shows about 480,000 distinct CDR3 sequences, with around an eighth occurring only once.

The sample was blood. The chain joins TRBV20-1 to TRBJ2-2, with D possibly TRBD2 on 5 matching bases. This sequence was found in a woman aged 25 to 39 with Graves' ophthalmopathy. CDR3 sequence reads: CSARRARRNTGELFF. The DNA for the CDR3 is TGCAGTGCTAGGAGGGCCAGACGGAACACCGGGGAGCTGTTTTTT.